This TCR beta chain was documented in a study of graft-versus-host responses after intestinal transplantation. About the research overall: Every one of the recipients received anti-thymocyte globulin induction and afterwards took tacrolimus and steroids for roughly three years.

V lost 1 base, J lost 4 bases, and 3 bases stayed unmatched. Germline-derived CDR1 and CDR2 are SSHAT and FNYEAQ (reference sequence). CDR3 length equals 15 residues. Study-level results: Those patients showing graft-donor T cell macrochimerism displayed high graft-versus-host to host-versus-graft clonal ratios in allografts. Early declines in HvG clones that occurred post-transplant were associated with peak circulating GvH clone levels. Researchers found GvH clones in recipient marrow, and some showed up first in ileum or blood.

Clones were sequenced by immunoSEQ multiplex PCR, and TCRdb holds only the in-frame ones, with some missing. The sample carries tens of thousands of clones, just under 85% recorded once. With regard to this clone: The antigen is not known.

Sample: unstimulated CD8+ T cells sorted from spleen or lymph node cells, taken before intestinal transplant. The J gene is TRBJ2-1, the V gene TRBV7-7; 8 nucleotides align to TRBD1. This TCR came from a human donor who received an intestinal transplant. Here the CDR3 DNA reads TGTGCCAGCAGCTTAGGGACAGGGCCTTACAATGAGCAGTTCTTC. It specifies CASSLGTGPYNEQFF.